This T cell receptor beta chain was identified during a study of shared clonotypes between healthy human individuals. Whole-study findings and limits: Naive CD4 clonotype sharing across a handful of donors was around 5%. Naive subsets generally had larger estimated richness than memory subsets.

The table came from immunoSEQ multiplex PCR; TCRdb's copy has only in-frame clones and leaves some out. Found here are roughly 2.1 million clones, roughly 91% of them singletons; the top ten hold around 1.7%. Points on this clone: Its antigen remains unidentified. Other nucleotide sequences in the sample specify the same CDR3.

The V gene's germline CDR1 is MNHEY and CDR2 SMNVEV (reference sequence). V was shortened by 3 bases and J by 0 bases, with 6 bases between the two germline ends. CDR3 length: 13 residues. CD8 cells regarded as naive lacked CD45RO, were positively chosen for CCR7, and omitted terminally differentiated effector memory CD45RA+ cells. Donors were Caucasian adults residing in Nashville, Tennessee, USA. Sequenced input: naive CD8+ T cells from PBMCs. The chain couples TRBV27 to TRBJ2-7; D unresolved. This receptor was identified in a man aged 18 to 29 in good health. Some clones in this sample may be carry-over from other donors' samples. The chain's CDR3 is CASSLGASYEQYF. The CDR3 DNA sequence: TGTGCCAGCAGTTTGGGTGCCTCCTACGAGCAGTACTTC.